Listed here are 19 T cell receptor beta chains from one sample, sequenced in a study of blood T cells in healthy people across ages. Next came a second PCR, run for about 6 to 11 cycles, which used a sample-barcoded 5' primer along with a J-beta primer mix. One entry per CDR3 protein results from TCRdb running MiXCR on the 5' RACE reads. The table lists hundreds of thousands of distinct CDR3 sequences, around 45% of them singletons. Input material: blood. The receptors come from an elderly man in good health.

With respect to this clonotype: A read error may be the cause here, since a much bigger clone is one base away. The chain links TRBV29-1 to TRBJ2-7, with 7 bases matching TRBD2. This CDR3 region has 13 residues. Looked up from germline, CDR1 is SQVTM and CDR2 is ANQGSEA. This CDR3 is CSVEGTGGYEQNF. The CDR3 coding sequence is TGCAGCGTTGAGGGGACGGGGGGTTACGAGCAGAACTTC.

J is TRBJ2-5 and V is TRBV24-1; TRBD1 aligns across 9 bases. The CDR3 is made up of 16 amino acids. The V gene's germline CDR1 is KGHDR and CDR2 SFDVKD. The junction had 6 bases not matched to a gene; V was cut back by 4 bases and J by 1 base. CDR3 residues: CATSEPGTGSQETQYF. CDR3 in DNA: TGTGCCACCAGTGAACCCGGGACAGGGTCCCAAGAGACCCAGTACTTC.

The V gene is TRBV30, the J gene TRBJ2-7; TRBD1 matches at 9 bases. J lost 0 bases, V lost 1 base, and 4 bases had no gene match. Germline CDR1 reads GTSNPN; CDR2 reads SVGIG (reference sequence). This CDR3 comprises 15 residues. The chain's CDR3 is CAWSGTGAISYEQYF. The CDR3 DNA sequence: TGTGCCTGGAGTGGGACAGGGGCTATCTCCTACGAGCAGTACTTC.

This clonotype was picked up many times. The chain has TRBV10-1 and TRBJ2-7, with 9 bases aligning to TRBD1. The junction had 11 bases not matched to a gene; V was cut back by 6 bases and J by 2 bases. From germline, CDR1 is WNHNN and CDR2 SYGVQD (reference sequence). This CDR3 region has 16 residues. CDR3 DNA: TGCGCCAGCAGCGGATCTACCGGGACAGGGACCTACGAGCAGTACTTC. This translates into CASSGSTGTGTYEQYF.

This clonotype was detected only once. This sequence joins TRBV20-1 and TRBJ2-5, with 10 bases fitting TRBD2. With V trimmed by 0 bases and J by 11 bases, 24 bases remained unmatched. This CDR3 contains 19 residues. The V gene's germline CDR1 is DFQATT and CDR2 SNEGSKA (reference sequence). The CDR3 sequence is CSARDFGSSGSSGEDEQYF. CDR3 DNA: TGCAGTGCTAGAGATTTTGGGTCTAGCGGGAGTTCTGGTGAGGATGAGCAGTACTTC.

The chain links TRBV7-2 to TRBJ2-5; D is possibly TRBD2 (6 bases). The J call may not be correct, given that the DNA end is closer to TRBJ2-7. Per germline, CDR1 SGHTA and CDR2 FQGNSA. This CDR3 has 15 amino acids. CDR3 DNA sequence: TGTGCCAGCAGCCGGGAACGGACTACCAGGAGCGAGCAGTACTTC. The encoded protein is CASSRERTTRSEQYF.

A word on this clonotype: Germline and junction disagree at one end, which may indicate a read error. The rearrangement links TRBV6-6 to TRBJ2-1; TRBD1 agrees at 9 bases. CDR1 and CDR2 from the germline V gene are MNHNY and SVGAGI (reference sequence). The CDR3 spans 16 residues. This CDR3 is CVSKTQGASYYNEQFF. DNA of the CDR3: TGTGTCAGCAAGACACAGGGGGCGTCTTACTACAATGAGCAGTTCTTC.

The table lists this clonotype with many counts. The V gene is TRBV4-2, the J gene TRBJ2-7, with 7 bases fitting TRBD2. The CDR3 sequence is 17 residues long. The germline V gene has CDR1 LGHNA and CDR2 YNFKEQ. V gave up 1 base and J gave up 2 bases; unmatched junction bases: 11. CDR3 region: CASSQAYAGVRPYEQYF. The CDR3 DNA sequence: TGTGCCAGCAGCCAAGCCTATGCGGGAGTAAGACCCTACGAGCAGTACTTC.

This clonotype has a handful of counts. This chain links TRBV18 with TRBJ2-5; D unresolved. The better agreement between TRBJ2-7 and the DNA end casts doubt on the J call. CDR1 is KGHSH, CDR2 LQKENI, per germline. This CDR3 comprises 16 residues. In DNA form, the CDR3 reads TGTGCCAGCTCACCCGGCGCGAACTACCGGTACTACGAGCAGTACTTC. Translating it yields CASSPGANYRYYEQYF.

There are a few counts of this clonotype. The chain is built from TRBV5-6 and TRBJ2-7, with D perhaps TRBD1 or TRBD2 (5 bases each). Germline V gene data show CDR1 as SGHDT and CDR2 as YYEEEE. The CDR3 spans 13 residues. The germline V and J ends were trimmed by 4 bases and 3 bases, with 11 bases remaining between them. The CDR3 nucleotides are TGTGCCAGCAGCCTACTAGGGGACTACGAGCAGTACTTC. The encoded protein is CASSLLGDYEQYF.

This rearrangement joins TRBV5-1 to TRBJ1-1; 7 bases are a match to TRBD1. The CDR3 consists of 14 residues. Looked up from germline, CDR1 is SGHRS and CDR2 is YFSETQ. After removal of 8 bases from V and 3 bases from J, the junction contained 10 bases not matched to a gene. The CDR3 sequence: CASRYGQEDTEAFF. The CDR3 DNA follows: TGCGCCAGTCGGTACGGACAGGAGGACACTGAAGCTTTCTTT.

Worth noting for this clonotype: Being one base from a much bigger clone, this may be a read error. The V gene is TRBV2, the J gene TRBJ2-1; unclear D gene. Trimming left V 7 bases short and J 10 bases short, with 11 bases between. Germline values: CDR1 SNHLY, CDR2 FYNNEI. The CDR3 contains 11 residues. The CDR3 reads CASIRSYEQFF. The CDR3 nucleotides read TGTGCCAGCATTCGATCCTACGAGCAGTTCTTC.

J is TRBJ2-5 and V is TRBV20-1, with TRBD1 identical over 7 bases. The DNA matches TRBJ2-7 better at its end, which makes the J call doubtful. This CDR3 has 12 amino acids. Germline CDR1 DFQATT, CDR2 SNEGSKA (reference sequence). The CDR3 nucleotides read TGCAGTGCTCGAGGGGGCTGGGGCGAGCAGTACTTC. Its protein product is CSARGGWGEQYF.

The CDR3 sequence: CASSLAHRGSYGYTF. For the CDR3, the DNA is TGTGCCAGCAGCTTAGCTCACAGAGGGAGCTATGGCTACACCTTC. The chain carries TRBV7-2 and TRBJ1-2; D not resolved. V shed 0 bases and J shed 4 bases, with 12 bases lying between them. The CDR3 loop spans 15 amino acids. Germline assignment: CDR1 SGHTA and CDR2 FQGNSA. The full variable domain, rest sourced from reference TRBV7-2 and TRBJ1-2, is GAGVSQSPSNKVTEKGKDVELRCDPISGHTALYWYRQSLGQGLEFLIYFQGNSAPDKSGLPSDRFSAERTGGSVSTLTIQRTQQEDSAVYLCASSLAHRGSYGYTFGSGTRLTVV.

J is TRBJ2-4 and V is TRBV7-2, with D unresolved. Deletions cut 4 bases from V and 2 bases from J, with 0 bases between. The CDR3 runs 11 residues. Germline CDR1 is SGHTA and CDR2 is FQGNSA. The CDR3, as DNA: TGTGCCAGCAGCTCCAAAAACATTCAGTACTTC. The encoded protein is CASSSKNIQYF.

This clonotype was picked up a small number of times. The rearrangement links TRBV7-9 to TRBJ2-1; D is unclear. Trimming shortened V by 8 bases and J by 7 bases, and 15 bases separated the two germline ends. This CDR3 is built from 13 residues. Germline-derived CDR1 and CDR2 are SEHNR and FQNEAQ (reference sequence). The CDR3 spells CASRLWTGNEQFF. CDR3 bases: TGTGCCAGCCGCCTTTGGACCGGGAATGAGCAGTTCTTC.

As concerns this clonotype: Germline is not matched at one junction end, which may reflect a read error. This chain links TRBV6-1 with TRBJ2-4; D not certain. This CDR3 spans 13 amino acids. The V gene's germline CDR1 is MNHNS and CDR2 SASEGT. The CDR3 loop reads CACSELTLAQQYF. The DNA of the CDR3 is TGTGCCTGCAGTGAATTAACCTTGGCCCAGCAGTACTTC.

The genes are TRBV29-1 and TRBJ2-7; 8 bases map to TRBD1. There are 15 residues in the CDR3. Unmatched junction bases numbered 13, after V lost 4 bases and J lost 5 bases. Germline CDR1 is SQVTM and CDR2 is ANQGSEA. The CDR3 loop is CSVALWTGNSDEQYF. The CDR3, as DNA: TGCAGCGTTGCTTTATGGACAGGGAATTCCGACGAGCAGTACTTC.

The rearrangement uses TRBV3-1 and TRBJ2-1, with a possible D match to TRBD2 (6 bases). The CDR3 spans 13 residues. The germline gives CDR1 LGHDT, CDR2 YNNKEL (reference sequence). Between the trimmed V and J ends, which lost 4 bases and 8 bases, there was a span of 12 bases. The CDR3 region is CASSPRRGYEQFF. The CDR3 bases are TGTGCCAGCAGCCCCCGGCGGGGATATGAGCAGTTCTTC.